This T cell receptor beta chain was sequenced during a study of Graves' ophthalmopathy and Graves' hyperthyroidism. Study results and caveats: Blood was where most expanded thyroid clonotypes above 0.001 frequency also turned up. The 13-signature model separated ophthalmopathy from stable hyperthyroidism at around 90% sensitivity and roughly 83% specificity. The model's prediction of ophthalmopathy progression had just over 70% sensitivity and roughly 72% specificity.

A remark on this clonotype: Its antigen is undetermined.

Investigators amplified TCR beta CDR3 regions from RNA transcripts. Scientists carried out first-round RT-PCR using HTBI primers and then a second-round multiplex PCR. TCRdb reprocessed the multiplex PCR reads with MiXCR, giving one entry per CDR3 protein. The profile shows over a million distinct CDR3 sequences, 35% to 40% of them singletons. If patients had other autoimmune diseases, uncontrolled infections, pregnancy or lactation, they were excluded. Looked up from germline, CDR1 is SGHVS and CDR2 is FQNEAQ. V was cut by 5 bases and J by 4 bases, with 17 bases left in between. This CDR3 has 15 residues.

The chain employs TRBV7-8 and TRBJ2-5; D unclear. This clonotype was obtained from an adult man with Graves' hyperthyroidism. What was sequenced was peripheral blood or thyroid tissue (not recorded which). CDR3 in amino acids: CASSTQGQFLETQYF. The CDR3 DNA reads TGTGCCAGCAGCACCCAAGGGCAGTTTCTAGAGACCCAGTACTTC.